The present T cell receptor (beta chain) was sequenced within a study of CD8+ T cells in alopecia areata. Isolated RNA was reverse transcribed into cDNA used as the sequencing template. Clones were read by immunoSEQ multiplex PCR, and TCRdb kept only the in-frame ones, dropping some. The top ten clones hold approximately 0.7% of a sample with roughly 190,000 clones, about three fifths of them seen once. The CDR3 is 16 residues long. V shed 0 bases and J shed 4 bases, with 16 bases lying between them. The germline V gene has CDR1 GTSNPN and CDR2 SVGIG (reference sequence). Sample treatment: oral pan-JAK inhibitor, 5-10 mg twice daily. Study-level points and caveats: Tofacitinib yielded significantly lower scalp clonality and fewer expanded CD8+ clones among the top 100.

This clone showed up just a few times. Antigen unknown. The gene calls are TRBV30 and TRBJ2-1; a weak D match, TRBD1 (6 bases). Sequencing was performed on CD4+ T cells sorted from blood, taken at week 4, from a patient treated with tofacitinib. This TCR came from a human donor with alopecia areata. The CDR3, as DNA: TGTGCCTGGAGTGTAGCCTGGGAGAGGGGGTACAATGAGCAGTTCTTC. Its translation: CAWSVAWERGYNEQFF.